The 11 T cell receptor beta chains presented below share a single source sample, sequenced in a study of cytomegalovirus exposure and HLA in healthy donors (dated by TCRdb to the late 2010s). The library came from the immunoSEQ multiplex PCR assay. A mixture of 60 forward primers for TCR Vbeta segments and 13 reverse primers for TCR Jbeta segments was used in the multiplex PCR. TCRdb provides this immuneACCESS table in a form limited to in-frame rearrangements. Some clones are lacking; in checked studies, under half of them reflect an unresolved V gene, and why the rest are absent is not known. The sample table shows 100,000 to 120,000 clones, and about 77% are seen once. In total, the top ten clones hold around 5.8% of the sample. Specimen: PBMCs. These receptors were obtained from a young woman in good health and CMV-seropositive.

V is TRBV2 and J is TRBJ1-1, with D uncertain. Germline CDR1 is SNHLY and CDR2 is FYNNEI. This CDR3 contains 12 residues. Trimming removed 10 bases from V and 3 bases from J, with 12 bases in between. CDR3 loop: CATLARDTEAFF. As DNA, the CDR3 is TGTGCCACCCTCGCCCGGGACACTGAAGCTTTCTTT. The full variable domain, completed using reference TRBV2 and TRBJ1-1, is EPEVTQTPSHQVTQMGQEVILRCVPISNHLYFYWYRQILGQKVEFLVSFYNNEISEKSEIFDDQFSVERPDGSNFTLKIRSTKLEDSAMYFCATLARDTEAFFGQGTRLTVV.

The chain couples TRBV2 to TRBJ1-2, with D uncertain. Germline CDR1 reads SNHLY; CDR2 reads FYNNEI. The CDR3 runs to 12 residues. Trimming cost V 5 bases and J 7 bases, with 11 bases left between them. The CDR3 region has the DNA TGTGCCAGCAGTACCGACACCGGTGGCTACACCTTC. It translates to CASSTDTGGYTF.

This clone was found a few times. The chain is built from TRBV11-3 and TRBJ2-5, with 7 nucleotides matching TRBD2. Losses at the gene ends were 3 bases for V and 2 bases for J; bases not matched to a gene: 9. The CDR3 runs to 16 residues. Germline CDR1 SGHNT, CDR2 YENEEA. The CDR3 sequence is CASSFMVAGVQETQYF. CDR3 DNA sequence: TGTGCCAGCAGCTTTATGGTAGCGGGCGTACAAGAGACCCAGTACTTC.

The chain carries TRBV19 and TRBJ1-5, with a possible D match to TRBD1 (5 bases). Trimming took 2 bases from V and 0 from J, leaving 11 bases between them. The CDR3 length is 16 residues. Germline V lookup: CDR1 LNHDA, CDR2 SQIVND (reference sequence). The CDR3 is CASSIMFGGSNQPQHF. The CDR3 bases are TGTGCCAGTAGTATAATGTTCGGGGGTAGCAATCAGCCCCAGCATTTT.

This chain joins TRBV9 and TRBJ2-7; TRBD2 matches at 7 bases. Germline lookup yields CDR1 SGDLS and CDR2 YYNGEE. The V gene end was trimmed by 2 bases and the J gene end by 4 bases; junction bases not matched to a gene: 9. This CDR3 comprises 15 residues. CDR3 nucleotides: TGTGCCAGCAGCGTGGGAGCCGGGAGGTCGTACGAGCAGTACTTC. Its protein product is CASSVGAGRSYEQYF.

Here the CDR3 reads CSVKTGLDYGYTF. In nucleotides, the CDR3 is TGCAGCGTAAAGACAGGGCTGGACTATGGCTACACCTTC. The chain employs TRBV29-1 and TRBJ1-2; 7 bases are a match to TRBD1. Germline V gene sequence: CDR1 SQVTM, CDR2 ANQGSEA. The CDR3 runs 13 residues. V dropped 6 bases and J dropped 3; count of bases not matched to a gene: 7.

This clone has only one observation. V and J are TRBV2 and TRBJ2-2; 13 nucleotides align to TRBD2. With V trimmed by 6 bases and J by 1 base, 8 bases remained unmatched. The germline gives CDR1 SNHLY, CDR2 FYNNEI. CDR3 length: 18 amino acids. In nucleotides, the CDR3 is TGTGCCAGCAGAGCTACTAGCGGGAGGGCCGGGAACACCGGGGAGCTGTTTTTT. It is translated as CASRATSGRAGNTGELFF.

This chain uses TRBV9 with TRBJ1-4; D remains ambiguous. From germline, CDR1 is SGDLS and CDR2 YYNGEE. This CDR3 has 13 residues. V dropped 7 bases and J dropped 4 bases, with 11 bases sitting between them. The CDR3 nucleotides read TGTGCCAGCGAGCCCGGGAATAATGAAAAACTGTTTTTT. Translated: CASEPGNNEKLFF.

The chain is built from TRBV6-5 and TRBJ2-1; 10 bases agree with TRBD2. CDR1 and CDR2 (germline): MNHEY, SVGAGI. The trim removed 10 bases at V and 5 bases at J, leaving 5 bases unmatched. The CDR3 runs to 13 residues. The DNA for the CDR3 is TGTGCCACGTGGACTAGCGGTCACAATGAGCAGTTCTTC. Residues: CATWTSGHNEQFF.

The chain links TRBV6-1 to TRBJ1-2; D gene uncertain. The CDR3 totals 12 residues. Germline V gives CDR1 MNHNS, CDR2 SASEGT. Trimming took 8 bases from V and 4 from J, leaving 11 bases between them. DNA of the CDR3: TGTGCCAGCTGGAGCAGAGCCTATGGCTACACCTTC. It codes for CASWSRAYGYTF.

In this sample, this clone turned up a few times. At one end, the junction sequence differs from germline, possibly due to a read error. The chain recombines TRBV7-7 with TRBJ1-1, with a possible D match to TRBD1 (5 bases). Germline V gene sequence: CDR1 SSHAT, CDR2 FNYEAQ (reference sequence). This CDR3 is 14 amino acids long. The CDR3 sequence: CASSPLGRGTEAFF. The CDR3 nucleotides read TGTGCTAGCAGCCCCCTGGGGCGGGGCACTGAAGCTTTCTTT.